This is a list of T cell receptor beta chains from one sample in a study of beta chain features in type 1 diabetes. The assay was immunoSEQ multiplex PCR, and TCRdb's table has in-frame clones only and misses some. The sample records 600,000 to 700,000 clones, roughly an eighth being singletons. Sample: naive CD4+ T cells from blood. The receptors stem from a man under 40 with type 1 diabetes. Each CDR3 is given with its conserved first and last residue. D genes are given only for firm matches. Clone size appears in some rows only: once, few, many, or a class for an expanded clone.

V	size	D	J	DNA	CDR3
TRBV6-6	.	.	TRBJ1-1	TGTGCCAGCAGTTCCGGGACGGATATTCTGAACACTGAAGCTTTCTTT	CASSSGTDILNTEAFF
TRBV30	few	.	TRBJ2-3	TGTGCCTGGAGTGACGGGGGTGGGCCAGATACGCAGTATTTT	CAWSDGGGPDTQYF
TRBV10-3	few	.	TRBJ2-7	TGTGCCATCAGTGCTCTGGGAGGCAGTGCCTACGAGCAGTACTTC	CAISALGGSAYEQYF
TRBV7-2	few	.	TRBJ1-3	TGTGCCAGCAGCTCCGGCTTACGCTCTGGAAACACCATATATTTT	CASSSGLRSGNTIYF
TRBV18	few	.	TRBJ2-7	TGTGCCAGCTCACCACCAAACCCCTCCAGGGTATGGTACGAGCAGTACTTC	CASSPPNPSRVWYEQYF
TRBV5-1	.	TRBD2	TRBJ2-3	TGCGCCAGCAGCTTGGGCAATAGCGGGTCTAGCACAGATACGCAGTATTTT	CASSLGNSGSSTDTQYF
TRBV18	.	.	TRBJ2-6	TGTGCCAGCTCACCACTTACTGGGGCCAACGTCCTGACTTTC	CASSPLTGANVLTF
TRBV19	few	TRBD1	TRBJ2-7	TGTGCCAGTAGTAAAGTTGGGACAGGGAGTTACGAGCAGTACTTC	CASSKVGTGSYEQYF
TRBV6-6	.	.	TRBJ2-2	TGTGCCAGCAGTGGCTTCGCGAACACCGGGGAGCTGTTTTTT	CASSGFANTGELFF
TRBV4-2	.	TRBD2	TRBJ2-1	TGTGCCAGCAGCCCCGGGACTAGCGGCGACAATGAGCAGTTCTTC	CASSPGTSGDNEQFF
TRBV27	few	TRBD2	TRBJ2-7	TGTGCCAGCAGTTTTATACTAGCGGGCACCTACGAGCAGTACTTC	CASSFILAGTYEQYF
TRBV29-1	.	.	TRBJ2-7	TGCAGCGTTCCTGGACAGTACGAGCAGTACTTC	CSVPGQYEQYF
TRBV7-2	.	.	TRBJ2-7	TGTGCCAGCAGCTTAGCGCGGGCAGGGGTCTACGAGCAGTACTTC	CASSLARAGVYEQYF
TRBV7-2	.	TRBD2	TRBJ2-1	TGTGCCAGCAGCTTAGTCCCTTTAGGGAGGGGCTACCTGGGAGAGCAGTTCTTC	CASSLVPLGRGYLGEQFF
TRBV6-5	few	TRBD2	TRBJ2-1	TGTGCCAGCACCCCGAGCGGGGGGCCCTACAATGAGCAGTTCTTC	CASTPSGGPYNEQFF
TRBV5-1	.	.	TRBJ2-5	TGCGCCAGCAGCTTTGGACACGAAGAGACCCAGTACTTC	CASSFGHEETQYF
TRBV9	.	.	TRBJ2-1	TGTGCCAGCAGCCCTCGTCTCAGGGGCTCAGGGGATGAGCAGTTCTTC	CASSPRLRGSGDEQFF
TRBV11-1	.	.	TRBJ1-1	TGTGCCAGCAGCCTCCAAGAAGGGGACACTGAAGCTTTCTTT	CASSLQEGDTEAFF
TRBV11-2	.	TRBD1	TRBJ2-7	TGTGCCAGCAGCCTCGAACAGGGGGTATACGAGCAGTACTTC	CASSLEQGVYEQYF
TRBV18	few	TRBD2	TRBJ2-6	TGTGCCAGCTCACCGAGGAGCGGGGGGAACTCTGGGGCCAACGTCCTGACTTTC	CASSPRSGGNSGANVLTF
TRBV5-1	.	TRBD1	TRBJ2-7	TGCGCCAGCAGCCAAGGACAGGGAGGAACCTACGAGCAGTACTTC	CASSQGQGGTYEQYF
TRBV29-1	few	.	TRBJ1-6	TGCAGCGTAACGACAGCAGGAGACTCACCCCTCCACTTT	CSVTTAGDSPLHF
TRBV28	.	.	TRBJ1-5	TGTGCCAGCAGTTTAGGGCCGGGAGGCCAGCCCCAGCATTTT	CASSLGPGGQPQHF
TRBV9	.	.	TRBJ1-4	TGTGCCAGCAGCGTAACAGGGCGCGGAGAAAAACTGTTTTTT	CASSVTGRGEKLFF
TRBV15	few	TRBD1	TRBJ1-4	TGTGCCACCAGCAGCGGCAGGGGGCCGGGCGAAAAACTGTTTTTT	CATSSGRGPGEKLFF